These 14 T cell receptor beta chains came from one sample sequenced in a study of T cell responses to AZD1222 COVID-19 vaccine. Only in-frame clones appear in the TCRdb table, and some are missing; sequencing was by immunoSEQ multiplex PCR. The sample carries 140,000 or so clones, about nine tenths recorded once. Sequenced material: peripheral blood, taken 28 days after the second AZD1222 dose. The source is an adult who received the AZD1222 COVID-19 vaccine.

V and J are TRBV19 and TRBJ2-1; the D call may be TRBD1 or TRBD2 (6 bases each). Germline V gene data show CDR1 as LNHDA and CDR2 as SQIVND (reference sequence). The CDR3 sequence is 12 residues long. V lost 5 bases, J lost 8 bases, and 10 bases lay in between. The CDR3 DNA sequence: TGTGCCAGTAGTCCTAGGGGGGATGAGCAGTTCTTC. Its translation: CASSPRGDEQFF.

The CDR3 nucleotides are TGTGCCAGTAAAGTGGTGGATGAGCAGTTCTTC. Translating gives CASKVVDEQFF. The chain combines TRBV2 with TRBJ2-1; D is unresolved. The length of the CDR3 is 11 residues. Germline loops: CDR1 SNHLY, CDR2 FYNNEI. The V end lost 9 bases, the J end lost 8 bases, and 11 bases lay between the germline ends.

The chain joins TRBV7-9 to TRBJ2-2; the D is unclear. There are 15 residues in the CDR3. Germline-derived CDR1 and CDR2 are SEHNR and FQNEAQ (reference sequence). The V and J ends lost 2 bases and 1 base respectively, with 8 bases between them. Here the CDR3 reads CASSLTQMNTGELFF. CDR3 in DNA: TGTGCCAGCAGCTTAACACAGATGAACACCGGGGAGCTGTTTTTT.

This clone appeared once. The chain links TRBV5-6 to TRBJ1-2; 7 nucleotides line up with TRBD1. Germline V gives CDR1 SGHDT, CDR2 YYEEEE. V shed 3 bases and J 6 bases; nucleotides not matched to a gene: 5. The CDR3 consists of 13 residues. For the CDR3, the DNA is TGTGCCAGCAGCTACGAGGACAGGAATGGCTACACCTTC. Its protein product is CASSYEDRNGYTF.

The V and J genes are TRBV18 and TRBJ1-3; D not resolved. CDR3 length equals 15 residues. V was pared by 3 bases and J by 8 bases, with 17 bases between. CDR1 and CDR2 (germline): KGHSH, LQKENI. Written as DNA, the CDR3 is TGTGCCAGCTCACCGGGTCGGGTAAAGTCCGACACCATATATTTT. Translated: CASSPGRVKSDTIYF.

The rearrangement joins TRBV20-1 to TRBJ2-2; no clear D. V gave up 3 bases and J gave up 0 bases, with 8 bases separating them. CDR1 and CDR2 from the germline V gene are DFQATT and SNEGSKA (reference sequence). The CDR3 has 14 amino acids. The CDR3 DNA reads as TGCAGTGCTAGTCAGGAGACGAACACCGGGGAGCTGTTTTTT. It translates to CSASQETNTGELFF.

The rearrangement links TRBV6-1 to TRBJ1-1; D unresolved. The CDR3 sequence is 12 residues long. The germline gives CDR1 MNHNS, CDR2 SASEGT. V gave up 2 bases and J gave up 7 bases, with 8 bases separating them. The CDR3 loop reads CASSESGVEAFF. In nucleotides, the CDR3 is TGTGCCAGCAGTGAAAGCGGGGTTGAAGCTTTCTTT.

This clone was seen a single time. The rearrangement joins TRBV2 to TRBJ1-2, with D maybe TRBD1 (6 bases). This CDR3 comprises 13 residues. Trimming removed 9 bases from V and 3 bases from J, with 14 bases in between. Germline lookup yields CDR1 SNHLY and CDR2 FYNNEI. This CDR3 is CASEGQPYYGYTF. CDR3 in DNA: TGTGCCAGTGAAGGACAGCCCTACTATGGCTACACCTTC.

The chain carries TRBV6-1 and TRBJ2-5; D unresolved. From germline, CDR1 is MNHNS and CDR2 SASEGT. V was pared by 2 bases and J by 13 bases, with 14 bases between. CDR3 length: 12 residues. The CDR3 protein is CASSEPRLETYF. CDR3 sequence (DNA): TGTGCCAGCAGTGAACCACGTCTCGAGACGTACTTC.

The J gene is TRBJ2-7, the V gene TRBV5-1, with 15 bases identical to TRBD2. V shed 4 bases, J shed 3 bases, and the junction held 5 bases outside the gene matches. CDR1 is SGHRS and CDR2 is YFSETQ in the germline V gene. The CDR3 runs 16 residues. The CDR3 protein is CASSGLAGGSGYEQYF. CDR3 sequence (DNA): TGCGCCAGCAGCGGACTAGCGGGAGGGAGTGGCTACGAGCAGTACTTC. Complete variable domain (other parts from reference TRBV5-1 and TRBJ2-7): KAGVTQTPRYLIKTRGQQVTLSCSPISGHRSVSWYQQTPGQGLQFLFEYFSETQRNKGNFPGRFSGRQFSNSRSEMNVSTLELGDSALYLCASSGLAGGSGYEQYFGPGTRLTVT.

This chain joins TRBV4-2 and TRBJ2-1; D is unclear. Deletions cut 4 bases from V and 5 bases from J, with 15 bases between. This CDR3 has 15 amino acids. Looked up from germline, CDR1 is LGHNA and CDR2 is YNFKEQ. CDR3 sequence reads: CASSRRADDDNEQFF. CDR3 coding DNA: TGTGCCAGCAGCCGAAGGGCGGATGATGACAATGAGCAGTTCTTC.

The rearrangement joins TRBV5-1 to TRBJ2-3; 7 bases align to TRBD2. V lost 2 bases and J lost 0; bases outside the gene matches: 6. The CDR3 is 16 residues long. Germline V gene data show CDR1 as SGHRS and CDR2 as YFSETQ. CDR3 loop: CASSFWSGASTDTQYF. Here the CDR3 DNA reads TGCGCCAGCAGCTTTTGGAGCGGGGCTAGCACAGATACGCAGTATTTT. Full variable domain (remainder filled in from reference TRBV5-1 and TRBJ2-3): KAGVTQTPRYLIKTRGQQVTLSCSPISGHRSVSWYQQTPGQGLQFLFEYFSETQRNKGNFPGRFSGRQFSNSRSEMNVSTLELGDSALYLCASSFWSGASTDTQYFGPGTRLTVL.

This clone is a singleton in its sample. The V and J genes are TRBV5-1 and TRBJ2-7; D gene unclear. Deletions cut 0 bases from V and 2 bases from J, with 3 bases between. This CDR3 is 12 amino acids long. Germline values: CDR1 SGHRS, CDR2 YFSETQ. The CDR3 DNA reads TGCGCCAGCAGCTTGGGGGCCTACGAGCAGTACTTC. It translates to CASSLGAYEQYF.

The chain recombines TRBV19 with TRBJ1-1; no definite D call. The V and J ends lost 6 bases and 4 bases respectively, with 12 bases between them. This CDR3 has 13 amino acids. CDR1 is LNHDA and CDR2 is SQIVND in the germline V gene (reference sequence). The CDR3 DNA reads as TGTGCCAGTAGCCTCGGAGTCGGCACTGAAGCTTTCTTT. It yields the protein CASSLGVGTEAFF. Full variable domain (outside the CDR3, taken from reference TRBV19 and TRBJ1-1): DGGITQSPKYLFRKEGQNVTLSCEQNLNHDAMYWYRQDPGQGLRLIYYSQIVNDFQKGDIAEGYSVSREKKESFPLTVTSAQKNPTAFYLCASSLGVGTEAFFGQGTRLTVV.